A single sample gave rise to the 2 T cell receptor beta chains below, sequenced in a study of T cell changes during pregnancy in multiple sclerosis (dated by TCRdb to between 2018 and 2021). The library was prepared using the immunoSEQ multiplex PCR assay. Imported from immuneACCESS, the table was reduced by TCRdb to in-frame sequences with V and J called. These copies leave out some clones; in studies compared against another copy, an unresolved V gene accounts for under half, and the cause of the remainder is not known. The sample table shows just over 80,000 clones, and about 95% are seen once. Roughly 1.2% of the sample comes from the top ten. The sequences come from peripheral blood, collected in the second trimester of pregnancy. The receptor set was obtained from a female donor with multiple sclerosis, enrolled in a pregnancy study.

The rearrangement uses TRBV1 and TRBJ2-7; TRBD2 reflects the table's D call only, with no check against the DNA. TRBV1 is a documented pseudogene. The CDR3 extends over 15 amino acids. CDR3 sequence (DNA): TGCACCAGCAGCCAAGAGACTAGTTCACGCTACGAGCAGTACTTC. Translation gives CTSSQETSSRYEQYF.

The chain combines TRBV29-1 with TRBJ2-5; 11 positions match TRBD1. J lost 5 bases, V lost 4 bases, and 6 bases had no gene match. The CDR3 runs to 14 residues. CDR1 is SQVTM, CDR2 ANQGSEA, per germline. The CDR3 DNA follows: TGCAGCGTTGGGACAGGGGGCGGCTGGGAGACCCAGTACTTC. Translating it yields CSVGTGGGWETQYF. The entire variable domain, with the rest obtained from reference TRBV29-1 and TRBJ2-5, is as follows: SAVISQKPSRDICQRGTSLTIQCQVDSQVTMMFWYRQQPGQSLTLIATANQGSEATYESGFVIDKFPISRPNLTFSTLTVSNMSPEDSSIYLCSVGTGGGWETQYFGPGTRLLVL.